This T cell receptor (beta chain) was sequenced in a study of breast tumors, draining lymph nodes, adjacent tissues. Samples came from axillary lymph nodes draining the breast cancer. V lost 1 base, J lost 0 bases, and 12 bases lay in between. The CDR3 contains 16 residues. Per the germline V gene, CDR1 is SGHRS and CDR2 is YFSETQ. In TCRdb, the multiplex PCR reads were re-called with MiXCR into one record per CDR3 protein. The sample includes over 100,000 distinct CDR3 sequences, about a fifth of them seen just once. The sequenced sample consisted of axillary lymph node tissue. The chain joins TRBV5-1 to TRBJ2-3; maybe TRBD1 (5 bases). This TCR derives from a female donor with breast cancer. Some clones in this sample may be carry-over from other donors' samples. The CDR3 bases are TGCGCCAGCAGCTTGAACGGCAGGGCCAGCACAGATACGCAGTATTTT. Translation: CASSLNGRASTDTQYF.